The clone carrying this T cell receptor beta chain appeared a single time. The antigen is unknown. These data come from a study of cytomegalovirus exposure and HLA in healthy donors. Points from the study as a whole: Earlier findings revealed that most TCR beta V segments proved productive either about 87% or about 30% of the time.

Germline CDR1 SGDLS, CDR2 YYNGEE. The CDR3 sequence is 14 residues long. Trimming stripped 3 bases from V and 1 base from J, with 10 bases between. The primer mix had 60 Vbeta and 13 Jbeta primers. The assay was immunoSEQ multiplex PCR, and TCRdb's table has in-frame clones only and misses some. This table has 180,000 or so clones, 80% to 90% appearing once. The sequenced sample was PBMCs. The chain couples TRBV9 to TRBJ1-1; tentative D call: TRBD1 (5 bases). This TCR came from a man between 18 and 35 years old in good health and CMV-seropositive. The CDR3 is CASSEGGGNTEAFF. The CDR3 DNA reads as TGTGCCAGCAGCGAGGGCGGGGGGAACACTGAAGCTTTCTTT.